This TCR beta chain originates from a study of identical twins. A universal primer site arose from template switching, and cDNA bore unique molecular identifiers. Each CDR3 protein is one row after TCRdb ran MiXCR on the 5' RACE reads. There are 510,000 or so distinct CDR3 sequences in the sample; 12% to 15% occur only once, and about 0.4% lies in the top ten. Deletions cut 2 bases from V and 3 bases from J, with 8 bases between. This CDR3 is built from 13 residues. Germline V gene lookup returns CDR1 SGDLS and CDR2 YYNGEE. This same sample was also taken into another study, of yellow fever vaccine responses in identical twins.

The sequence was obtained from a young woman in good health. The chain links TRBV9 to TRBJ1-1; D unclear. Sequenced material: CD4+ T cells sorted from blood. This chain's CDR3 is CASSVGPDTEAFF. The CDR3 DNA follows: TGTGCCAGCAGCGTCGGTCCTGACACTGAAGCTTTCTTT.